A single sample gave rise to the 5 T cell receptor beta chains below, sequenced in a study of blood T cell repertoires in COVID-19. TCRdb's copy holds only in-frame clones and misses some; the assay was immunoSEQ multiplex PCR. The top ten clones hold 3% to 3.5% of a sample with around 100,000 clones, just over 85% of them seen once. Sequencing input: peripheral blood. All receptors derive from a human donor in a cohort sampled during active COVID-19.

The chain is built from TRBV28 and TRBJ2-7; the match to TRBD1 covers 7 bases. V lost 5 bases to trimming and J lost 1 base; unmatched junction nucleotides: 8. Germline CDR1 and CDR2: MDHEN and SYDVKM. This CDR3 is 15 amino acids long. This CDR3 is CASSQPGDSSYEQYF. Here the CDR3 DNA reads TGTGCCAGCAGTCAACCTGGGGACAGTTCCTACGAGCAGTACTTC.

This clone showed up just a few times. The CDR3 coding sequence is TGTGCCAGCAGCTTAGATCACAGGGGGAACTATGGCTACACCTTC. Translation: CASSLDHRGNYGYTF. The J gene is TRBJ1-2, the V gene TRBV7-2; 8 bases align to TRBD1. This CDR3 region has 15 residues. Germline CDR1 is SGHTA and CDR2 is FQGNSA. V dropped 1 base and J dropped 2; count of bases not matched to a gene: 3.

The chain is built from TRBV30 and TRBJ1-5; possibly TRBD1 for D (6 bases). V lost 3 bases and J lost 1, with 13 bases in between. The CDR3 runs 15 residues. Germline-derived CDR1 and CDR2 are GTSNPN and SVGIG (reference sequence). The CDR3 sequence is CAWRNRERSNQPQHF. The CDR3 region has the DNA TGTGCCTGGAGGAACAGGGAGAGGAGCAATCAGCCCCAGCATTTT.

This chain links TRBV28 with TRBJ1-1, with 10 nucleotides matching TRBD1. The CDR3 sequence is 13 residues long. In germline, CDR1 is MDHEN, CDR2 SYDVKM. Trimming removed 5 bases from V and 3 bases from J; junction bases left unmatched: 0. Written as DNA, the CDR3 is TGTGCCAGCAGTGGACAGGGGGACACTGAAGCTTTCTTT. The encoded protein is CASSGQGDTEAFF.

CDR3 nucleotides: TGTGCCAGCTCACCAGGGACAGGGATATACGAGCAGTACTTC. As protein: CASSPGTGIYEQYF. V and J are TRBV18 and TRBJ2-7; 9 nucleotides line up with TRBD1. The V and J ends lost 2 bases and 4 bases, in that order; junction bases with no gene match: 3. The germline V gene has CDR1 KGHSH and CDR2 LQKENI. This CDR3 spans 14 amino acids.